The clone carrying this TCR beta chain was observed a single time. Its specificity is unknown. The V gene lost 6 bases and the J gene lost 3 bases, with 11 bases spanning the gap. CDR3 length equals 14 residues. Germline CDR1 and CDR2: MNHEY and SVGAGI. This sample is part of a study of PD-1 blockade in classical Hodgkin lymphoma. General observations from the study: Newly diagnosed patients reportedly trailed healthy donors in baseline TCR diversity. A significant rise in TCR diversity was seen by C4D1 for CD4+ cells but not for CD8+ cells.

The assay was immunoSEQ multiplex PCR, and TCRdb's table has in-frame clones only and misses some. There are about 11,000 clones in the sample; approximately 71% occur only once, and 10% lies in the top ten. Each and every patient relapsed after autologous stem cell transplantation, and patients got differing brentuximab vedotin exposure. The TCR comes from a human donor with classical Hodgkin lymphoma. The sample was peripheral blood mononuclear cells (PBMCs), taken at baseline. The chain employs TRBV6-5 and TRBJ2-2, with D perhaps TRBD1 (6 bases). The DNA for the CDR3 is TGTGCCAGCAGGACAGGATACTACACCGGGGAGCTGTTTTTT. Protein: CASRTGYYTGELFF.